The T cell receptor beta chain described here comes from a study of blood T cell repertoires in COVID-19. Study-wide background: Samples taken during acute and convalescent COVID-19 were collected in the United States, Italy and Spain. PBMCs, B-cell-depleted T cells, or T cells provided the cDNA or gDNA that made up the material.

The CDR3 totals 16 residues. The V gene end was trimmed by 3 bases and the J gene end by 2 bases; junction bases not matched to a gene: 4. Germline V gene lookup returns CDR1 LNHDA and CDR2 SQIVND (reference sequence). As processed by the authors: Reference gene primer amplification gave estimated nucleated cell counts. This table comes from immunoSEQ multiplex PCR, and its TCRdb copy is limited to in-frame clones, with some not included. That table is the source of V, J and clone size, and D and trimming were worked out from the DNA. Among approximately 100,000 clones listed, around 90% were seen once.

The receptor comes from a man aged 45 to 65 with acute or convalescent COVID-19. The specimen sequenced was peripheral blood. J is TRBJ2-3 and V is TRBV19; 11 bases are shared with TRBD2. The CDR3 region has the DNA TGTGCCAGTAGTATGGGACTAGCGGAACTCACAGATACGCAGTATTTT. This codes for CASSMGLAELTDTQYF.